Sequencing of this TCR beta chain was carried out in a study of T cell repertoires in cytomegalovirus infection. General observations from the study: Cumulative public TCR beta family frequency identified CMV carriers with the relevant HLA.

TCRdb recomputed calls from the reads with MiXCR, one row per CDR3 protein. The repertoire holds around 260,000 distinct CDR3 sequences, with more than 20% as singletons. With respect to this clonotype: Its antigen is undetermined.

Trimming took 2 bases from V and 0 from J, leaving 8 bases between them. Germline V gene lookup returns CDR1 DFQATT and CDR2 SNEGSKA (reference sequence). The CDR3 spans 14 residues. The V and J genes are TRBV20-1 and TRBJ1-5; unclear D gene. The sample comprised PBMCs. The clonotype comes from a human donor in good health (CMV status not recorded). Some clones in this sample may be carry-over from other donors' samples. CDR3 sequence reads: CSARRRHSNQPQHF. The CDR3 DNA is TGCAGTGCTAGAAGACGTCATAGCAATCAGCCCCAGCATTTT.